The 26 T cell receptor beta chains given below trace back to one sample, sequenced in a study of T cell repertoires in cytomegalovirus infection. From the reads, TCRdb called clonotypes with MiXCR, one entry per CDR3 protein. The sample carries about a million distinct CDR3 sequences, around 30% recorded once. The antigens of these receptors remain unknown. Sequencing used cultured CD8+ T cells from PBMCs, obtained from culture after CMV antigen stimulation. Receptor source: a human donor in good health (CMV status not recorded). Some clones in this sample may be carry-over from other donors' samples.

CDR3 in amino acids: CASSLTIYGNEQFF. The CDR3 nucleotides are TGTGCCAGCAGTTTAACTATTTATGGGAATGAGCAGTTCTTC. This rearrangement joins TRBV28 to TRBJ2-1; the D is unclear. CDR1 and CDR2 (germline): MDHEN, SYDVKM. V lost 2 bases to trimming and J lost 7 bases, with 12 bases between them. There are 14 residues in the CDR3.

To note about this clonotype: It may be a read error: a sequence one base away is much more abundant. This chain connects TRBV7-2 to TRBJ1-5; D unclear. V was clipped by 1 base and J by 5 bases, with 6 bases between them. CDR1 and CDR2 (germline): SGHTA, FQGNSA. The CDR3 is 13 residues long. In DNA form, the CDR3 reads TGTGCCAGCAGCTTAGAGTGTGATCAGCCCCAGCATTTT. Translating it yields CASSLECDQPQHF.

With respect to this clonotype: Germline is not matched at one junction end, which may reflect a read error. The rearrangement links TRBV6-2 or TRBV6-3 to TRBJ2-1; either TRBD1 or TRBD2 may fit D (5 bases each). The V gene's germline CDR1 is MNHEY and CDR2 SVGEGT. CDR3 length: 19 residues. The CDR3 nucleotides are TGTACCAGCAGTTACTCGACTCTAGCAGGGTTACAAGCTTACAATGAGCAGTTCTTC. It specifies CTSSYSTLAGLQAYNEQFF.

This clonotype was detected a few times. This rearrangement joins TRBV4-1 to TRBJ2-3, with 10 nucleotides matching TRBD2. The CDR3 runs 17 residues. Germline lookup yields CDR1 MGHRA and CDR2 YSYEKL. Unmatched junction bases numbered 7, after V lost 4 bases and J lost 0 bases. The CDR3 here is CASSRLASGGSTDTQYF. In DNA form, the CDR3 reads TGCGCCAGCAGCCGCCTCGCTAGCGGGGGTAGCACAGATACGCAGTATTTT.

This clonotype was seen only a few times. CDR3 nucleotide sequence: TGTGCCATCGCAGACGAACTAGCGTTGCGAGATACGCAGTATTTT. Translated: CAIADELALRDTQYF. The V call is TRBV10-3, the J call TRBJ2-3; 7 bases agree with TRBD2. CDR3 length: 15 residues. The germline V gene encodes CDR1 ENHRY and CDR2 SYGVKD. V lost 8 bases to trimming and J lost 5 bases; unmatched junction nucleotides: 13.

This clonotype was seen a few times. The gene calls are TRBV6-2 or TRBV6-3 and TRBJ2-2, with TRBD2 identical over 8 bases. This CDR3 has 15 amino acids. The germline gives CDR1 MNHEY, CDR2 SVGEGT. J lost 4 bases, V lost 10 bases, and 11 bases had no gene match. The CDR3 DNA follows: TGTGCCACCGGGCCCCGGGGGGGCCGCACCGGGGAGCTGTTTTTT. It encodes CATGPRGGRTGELFF.

The chain combines TRBV19 with TRBJ2-1; no clear D. The germline V and J ends were trimmed by 7 bases and 9 bases, with 7 bases remaining between them. Germline CDR1 is LNHDA and CDR2 is SQIVND (reference sequence). CDR3 length: 10 amino acids. CDR3 loop: CASKDIEQFF. The CDR3 DNA reads as TGTGCCAGTAAGGATATTGAGCAGTTCTTC.

This clonotype was observed a few times. This rearrangement joins TRBV19 to TRBJ2-1; possibly TRBD2 for D (6 bases). Germline-derived CDR1 and CDR2 are LNHDA and SQIVND (reference sequence). CDR3 length equals 17 residues. The germline V and J ends were trimmed by 5 bases and 1 base, with 18 bases remaining between them. The CDR3 reads CASSSSQRARSYNEQFF. The CDR3 DNA sequence: TGTGCCAGTAGTTCCAGCCAGCGGGCGCGATCCTACAATGAGCAGTTCTTC.

At least ten counts were recorded for this clonotype. V gene TRBV6-2 or TRBV6-3 combines with J gene TRBJ2-5; perhaps TRBD1 as D (6 bases). Looked up from germline, CDR1 is MNHEY and CDR2 is SVGEGT. Trimming removed 0 bases from V and 2 bases from J, with 13 bases in between. The length of the CDR3 is 16 residues. CDR3 nucleotides: TGTGCCAGCAGTTACTCGCGCCAAAGGGGGCAAGAGACCCAGTACTTC. Protein: CASSYSRQRGQETQYF.

This clonotype was counted a few times. The chain recombines TRBV9 with TRBJ1-3; no clear D gene. Per the germline V gene, CDR1 is SGDLS and CDR2 is YYNGEE. V lost 0 bases to trimming and J lost 4 bases, with 14 bases between them. The CDR3 length is 16 residues. For the CDR3, the DNA is TGTGCCAGCAGCGTAGATCTGACGGCGTCCGGAAACACCATATATTTT. It yields the protein CASSVDLTASGNTIYF.

This clonotype showed up just a few times. The rearrangement joins TRBV4-2 to TRBJ2-1, with TRBD2 identical over 13 bases. Germline CDR1 reads LGHNA; CDR2 reads YNFKEQ. The CDR3 covers 23 residues. With V trimmed by 2 bases and J by 0 bases, 19 bases remained unmatched. CDR3 loop: CASSQRLAGGPTPFSSSYNEQFF. The DNA for the CDR3 is TGTGCCAGCAGCCAACGACTAGCGGGGGGACCCACCCCTTTTTCGAGCTCCTACAATGAGCAGTTCTTC.

The chain combines TRBV6-1 with TRBJ2-4; possibly TRBD2 for D (5 bases). Germline V gene lookup returns CDR1 MNHNS and CDR2 SASEGT. The CDR3 runs to 16 residues. Trimming removed 4 bases from V and 0 bases from J, with 13 bases in between. Here the CDR3 reads CASSVEALLAKNIQYF. For the CDR3, the DNA is TGTGCCAGCAGTGTGGAGGCTCTACTAGCCAAAAACATTCAGTACTTC.

This clonotype was observed many times. The V call is TRBV7-6, the J call TRBJ1-2; possibly TRBD1 for D (6 bases). The CDR3 is 18 residues long. Germline lookup yields CDR1 SGHVS and CDR2 FNYEAQ. V lost 4 bases, J lost 3 bases, and 24 bases lay in between. The CDR3 DNA follows: TGTGCCAGCAGCTCGGGAAATTGGGGGGCAGCCTTGGACTATGGCTACACCTTC. It codes for CASSSGNWGAALDYGYTF.

This clonotype has a count of ten or more. V gene TRBV7-6 combines with J gene TRBJ2-7; the match to TRBD1 covers 11 bases. Germline CDR1 reads SGHVS; CDR2 reads FNYEAQ. Trimming at V came to 5 bases and at J to 5 bases, leaving 5 bases not matched to a gene. The CDR3 consists of 14 residues. The CDR3 bases are TGTGCCAGCAGCCCAAGGACAGGGGGCGACGAGCAGTACTTC. As protein: CASSPRTGGDEQYF.

On this clonotype itself: Just one base apart from a much larger clone, this may be a read error. The chain uses TRBV7-3 and TRBJ2-3; D gene ambiguous. The V end lost 4 bases, the J end lost 0 bases, and 8 bases lay between the germline ends. Germline V gene sequence: CDR1 SGHTA, CDR2 FQGTGA. The CDR3 consists of 14 residues. In nucleotides, the CDR3 is TGTGCCAGCAGCTACCTGGACAGCACAGATACGCAGTATTTT. Its translation is CASSYLDSTDTQYF.

This sequence joins TRBV6-5 and TRBJ1-4; D possibly corresponds to TRBD1 (5 bases). Germline V gene data show CDR1 as MNHEY and CDR2 as SVGAGI. This CDR3 is 16 amino acids long. Trimming shortened V by 3 bases and J by 2 bases, and 13 bases separated the two germline ends. The CDR3 nucleotides are TGTGCCAGCAGTTATAGTGTCGGGGCGACTAATGAAAAACTGTTTTTT. Protein: CASSYSVGATNEKLFF.

The gene calls are TRBV4-2 and TRBJ2-1; TRBD2 might be the D (6 bases). This CDR3 has 17 residues. Germline CDR1 is LGHNA and CDR2 is YNFKEQ. V gave up 4 bases and J gave up 2 bases, with 18 bases separating them. The DNA for the CDR3 is TGTGCCAGCAGCCCGAAACCTAGCGTAAGGACCTACAATGAGCAGTTCTTC. Translated, it gives CASSPKPSVRTYNEQFF.

The gene calls are TRBV7-8 and TRBJ2-2, with D possibly called TRBD1 or TRBD2 (5 bases each). V was shortened by 5 bases and J by 0 bases, with 10 bases between the two germline ends. Germline V gives CDR1 SGHVS, CDR2 FQNEAQ. The CDR3 consists of 15 residues. In nucleotides, the CDR3 is TGTGCCAGCAGCCCCTCGGGGCCGAACACCGGGGAGCTGTTTTTT. Its translation is CASSPSGPNTGELFF.

The sample holds a few counts of this clonotype. The CDR3 DNA reads as TGTGCCAGCAGCCCAGCGGGCGGGCGTGAGCAGTACGTC. Amino acid sequence: CASSPAGGREQYV. The chain recombines TRBV7-4 with TRBJ2-7; tentative D call: TRBD2 (6 bases). The CDR3 has 13 residues. Trimming cost V 5 bases and J 7 bases, with 15 bases left between them. The V gene's germline CDR1 is SGHVT and CDR2 SQSDAQ.

This clonotype has just a few counts. This sequence joins TRBV20-1 and TRBJ1-5, with 7 bases matching TRBD1. This CDR3 region has 16 residues. With V trimmed by 3 bases and J by 2 bases, 10 bases remained unmatched. Germline-derived CDR1 and CDR2 are DFQATT and SNEGSKA (reference sequence). Here the CDR3 reads CSASFRGGNRNQPQHF. The CDR3 nucleotides are TGCAGTGCTAGCTTCAGGGGGGGGAATCGCAATCAGCCCCAGCATTTT.

This clonotype occurred a few times. V and J are TRBV20-1 and TRBJ1-2; TRBD1 aligns across 8 bases. With V trimmed by 3 bases and J by 6 bases, 6 bases remained unmatched. This CDR3 spans 13 amino acids. Per germline, CDR1 DFQATT and CDR2 SNEGSKA (reference sequence). CDR3 residues: CSARSTGEDGYTF. CDR3 bases: TGCAGTGCTAGGTCGACAGGGGAGGATGGCTACACCTTC.

The sample holds a few counts of this clonotype. The CDR3 DNA reads TGTGCCAGTAGGACTCAGGGGGAGAATCAGCCCCAGCATTTT. This gives the protein CASRTQGENQPQHF. The rearrangement uses TRBV19 and TRBJ1-5; 7 bases match TRBD1. The CDR3 covers 14 residues. Trimming removed 6 bases from V and 4 bases from J; junction bases left unmatched: 6. Germline V gives CDR1 LNHDA, CDR2 SQIVND (reference sequence).

V and J are TRBV19 and TRBJ1-1; no reliable D call. Trimming shortened V by 4 bases and J by 1 base, and 13 bases separated the two germline ends. The CDR3 totals 15 residues. CDR1 is LNHDA, CDR2 SQIVND, per germline (reference sequence). Here the CDR3 DNA reads TGTGCCAGTAGTACCCTCCGACACGAGAACACTGAAGCTTTCTTT. Translation gives CASSTLRHENTEAFF.

The chain carries TRBV6-2 or TRBV6-3 and TRBJ2-1, with D possibly being TRBD1 or TRBD2 (5 bases each). The CDR3 is made up of 15 amino acids. Germline V gene sequence: CDR1 MNHEY, CDR2 SVGEGT. Trimming took off 10 bases at V and 0 bases at J, with 16 bases between the two ends. Written as DNA, the CDR3 is TGTGCCAACACTTTCGGGGACCCCTCCTACAATGAGCAGTTCTTC. Translation: CANTFGDPSYNEQFF.

To note about this clonotype: This could be a read error, since a much larger clone is one nucleotide away. The chain joins TRBV7-6 to TRBJ1-2, with unresolved D. Germline CDR1 and CDR2: SGHVS and FNYEAQ. CDR3 length equals 13 residues. CDR3 protein: CVSADNWNYGYTF. The CDR3 coding sequence is TGTGTCAGCGCCGACAATTGGAACTATGGCTACACCTTC.

This clonotype was seen a few times. The CDR3 spells CATSRDYFYEQYV. Written as DNA, the CDR3 is TGTGCCACCAGTCGGGACTACTTCTACGAGCAGTACGTC. The chain combines TRBV6-2 or TRBV6-3 with TRBJ2-7; TRBD2 matches at 7 bases. Germline CDR1 reads MNHEY; CDR2 reads SVGEGT. The CDR3 contains 13 residues.